This entry is about one TCR beta chain. This clone was counted a single time. There is no known antigen for this receptor. Per-nucleotide qualities are absent, and no much larger clonotype sits a single base away. The sample belongs to a study of blood T cell repertoires in COVID-19 (TCRdb year 2020). Background on the whole study: Collaborator samples came from the United States, Italy and Spain and covered acute and convalescent phases of COVID-19. The repertoires were made available in a free public database intended to serve as a resource for research on the immune response to SARS-CoV-2. The material from the prospective study consisted of cDNA or gDNA derived from T cells, B-cell-depleted T cells, or PBMCs. Where available, HLA class I and class II types were taken from metadata supplied by the sample provider and were not determined by assay-based typing. A de-identified subject ID, COVID-19 status, age in years and sex were almost always included in the sample metadata. Samples were obtained from the ongoing ImmuneRACE study (first 160 participants) and from over 1,000 subjects provided by 6 global collaborators. The dataset comprised deeply sampled blood TCRbeta repertoires from subjects exposed to, actively infected with, or recovered from COVID-19. Summary of the overall study and its limitations: Clinical and demographic metadata were provided uncurated, with the amount varying by source and participant.

From its cysteine to its phenylalanine, the CDR3 spans 17 amino acids. Just the 51-base CDR3 DNA is kept, in frame starting at base 1. The germline V and J ends show losses of 2 bases and 7 bases respectively, and no gene match explains 14 bases of the junction. CDR1 and CDR2 (LGHNA, YNFKEQ) derive from the germline V gene. Whole blood was collected in K2EDTA tubes by collaborating institutions according to the institutions' own protocols. For TCRbeta analysis, collaborators shipped samples as frozen whole blood, isolated PBMCs, or DNA extracted from either of those sample types. The immunoSEQ Assay, a bias-controlled multiplex PCR, was used to amplify TCRbeta CDR3 regions from genomic DNA. The original pipeline was this. Nucleated cell counts per sample were estimated from amplification of reference gene primers within the assay. Sequence reads were collapsed and filtered to measure the absolute abundance of every unique TCRbeta CDR3 rearrangement. Productive Simpson clonality was computed per sample as the square root of Simpson's diversity index over productive rearrangements. Drawn from immuneACCESS, this table holds only the in-frame rearrangements with V and J called that TCRdb kept. Clones are partly lost; checked studies trace under half to an unresolved V gene and leave the rest unexplained. V and J calls and clone size follow that table, whereas D and trimming were derived from the DNA. The sample contains 200,000 to 250,000 clones, around 90% of them found a single time. Of the sample, about 2.9% is held by the ten largest clones.

The specimen was peripheral blood. The rearrangement combines TRBV4-2 with TRBJ2-1; 7 nucleotides in the junction match TRBD2. The TCR sequence derives from a man aged 55-75 years with acute or convalescent COVID-19. The DNA is TGTGCCAGCAGCCAACCCCTCGGCAGGCTAGCGGATAATGAGCAGTTCTTC. This is translated as CASSQPLGRLADNEQFF.